This T cell receptor (beta chain) was identified in a study of Ad26.COV2.S vaccination and SARS-CoV-2 variants. This CDR3 has 13 residues. Trimming pared 6 bases from V and 0 bases from J, leaving 7 bases between. CDR1 is MDHEN, CDR2 SYDVKM, per germline. Treatment indicated: around 19 received Ad26.COV2.S at low or high dose, single or two shots; 5 received placebo; per-sample allocation not given. The investigators took samples on day 63 after the first vaccine or placebo injection. Donation was by an adult aged 18-55 years who was in Boston. As concerns this clone: The antigen remains undetermined.

Findings and caveats of the study: Vaccine recipients surpassed placebo recipients in spike-specific TCR breadth.

TCRdb's copy holds only in-frame clones and misses some; the assay was immunoSEQ multiplex PCR. The sample holds roughly 320,000 clones, around 81% seen once. The sequences come from peripheral blood, collected in a trial of Ad26.COV2.S vaccine versus placebo. The chain combines TRBV28 with TRBJ2-3; D perhaps matches TRBD1 (6 bases). This TCR was recovered from a person aged 18-60 years who received the Ad26.COV2.S COVID-19 vaccine or a placebo. CDR3 protein: CASRDSSTDTQYF. Here the CDR3 DNA reads TGTGCCAGCAGGGACAGTAGCACAGATACGCAGTATTTT.